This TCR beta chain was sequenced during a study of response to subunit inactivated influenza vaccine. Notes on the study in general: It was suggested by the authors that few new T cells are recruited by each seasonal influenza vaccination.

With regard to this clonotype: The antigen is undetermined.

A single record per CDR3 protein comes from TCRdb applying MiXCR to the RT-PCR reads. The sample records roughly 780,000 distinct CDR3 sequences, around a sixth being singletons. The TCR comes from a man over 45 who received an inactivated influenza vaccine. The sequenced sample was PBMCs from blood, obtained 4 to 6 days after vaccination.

The CDR3 nucleotides are TGTGCCACCAGCAGAGCGGGCGGCTTCAATGAGCAGTTCTTC. Amino acid sequence: CATSRAGGFNEQFF. The V and J genes are TRBV15 and TRBJ2-1; D remains unclear. Trimming stripped 1 base from V and 6 bases from J, with 10 bases between. CDR1 and CDR2 (germline): LNHNV, YYDKDF (reference sequence). There are 14 residues in the CDR3.